This T cell receptor (beta chain) stems from a study of post-analysis software for immune sequencing data. Study findings and constraints: A handful of TRBV segments appeared more often in patients than in controls, and TRBV5-6, TRBV5-1 and TRBV20-1 were among these.

V gave up 5 bases and J gave up 5 bases; unmatched junction bases: 7. The CDR3 sequence is 15 residues long. The germline gives CDR1 DFQATT, CDR2 SNEGSKA (reference sequence). Prepared libraries of TCR beta cDNA carried unique molecular identifiers. MiXCR, run by TCRdb on the PCR reads, gives a single entry per CDR3 protein. The profile shows hundreds of thousands of distinct CDR3 sequences, around 27% of them singletons. With regard to this clonotype: Its antigen remains unidentified.

The sequence came from a girl aged 5-17 years with multiple sclerosis. The sequenced material came from blood. This chain links TRBV20-1 with TRBJ2-5, with TRBD2 identical over 14 bases. CDR3 sequence (DNA): TGCAGTGCTTCTAGGACTAGCGGGGGGTGGGAGACCCAGTACTTC. Protein sequence: CSASRTSGGWETQYF.